Below, 16 T cell receptor beta chains from the same sample are listed, as sequenced in a study of T cells after yellow fever vaccination. TCRdb independently ran MiXCR on the 5' RACE reads; one entry per CDR3 protein. The sample has 250,000 or so distinct CDR3 sequences, approximately 3.8% seen once. Sequences were derived from PBMCs, sampled 15 days after the yellow fever booster vaccination. Source of these receptors: a man aged 18 to 35 who received the YFV17D yellow fever vaccine.

This clonotype was counted at least ten times. V usage is TRBV10-1 and J usage is TRBJ2-2; maybe TRBD2 (6 bases). This CDR3 contains 13 residues. The germline V gene has CDR1 WNHNN and CDR2 SYGVQD (reference sequence). The V end was cut by 8 bases, the J end by 4 bases, with 11 bases between. The CDR3 protein is CASGEEATGELFF. CDR3 nucleotide sequence: TGCGCCAGCGGGGAGGAAGCCACCGGGGAGCTGTTTTTT.

Many counts were recorded for this clonotype. The chain couples TRBV7-6 to TRBJ2-3, with TRBD1 as a possible D gene (5 bases). The length of the CDR3 is 18 residues. CDR1 is SGHVS and CDR2 is FNYEAQ in the germline V gene. Trimming shortened V by 1 base and J by 3 bases, and 20 bases separated the two germline ends. CDR3 sequence reads: CASSLGVLGREETDTQYF. CDR3 sequence (DNA): TGTGCCAGCAGCTTAGGGGTGTTGGGCAGGGAAGAAACAGATACGCAGTATTTT. Using reference TRBV7-6 and TRBJ2-3 for the parts outside the CDR3, the full variable domain is GAGVSQSPRYKVTKRGQDVALRCDPISGHVSLYWYRQALGQGPEFLTYFNYEAQQDKSGLPNDRFSAERPEGSISTLTIQRTEQRDSAMYRCASSLGVLGREETDTQYFGPGTRLTVL.

This clonotype was picked up many times. This chain joins TRBV20-1 and TRBJ2-3; 12 bases line up with TRBD2. The V segment lost 0 bases and the J segment 4 bases; nucleotides outside the gene matches: 8. The CDR3 is made up of 17 amino acids. Germline-derived CDR1 and CDR2 are DFQATT and SNEGSKA (reference sequence). The CDR3 sequence is CSARDQSLAGGPDTQYF. The CDR3 DNA sequence: TGCAGTGCTAGAGATCAGTCCCTAGCGGGGGGGCCAGATACGCAGTATTTT.

This clonotype was counted many times. The chain couples TRBV29-1 to TRBJ2-3; TRBD1 is a possible D gene (6 bases). Per the germline V gene, CDR1 is SQVTM and CDR2 is ANQGSEA. The length of the CDR3 is 15 residues. The V gene lost 6 bases and the J gene lost 0 bases, with 16 bases spanning the gap. Here the CDR3 reads CSVAGDITSTDTQYF. CDR3 in DNA: TGCAGCGTCGCCGGGGACATCACTAGCACAGATACGCAGTATTTT.

At least ten counts were recorded for this clonotype. This sequence joins TRBV12-3 or TRBV12-4 and TRBJ2-6; D is undetermined. The V end lost 5 bases, the J end lost 4 bases, and 6 bases lay between the germline ends. This CDR3 comprises 13 residues. The CDR3 DNA reads as TGTGCCAGCAGTACGTTAGGGGCCAACGTCCTGACTTTC. Its protein product is CASSTLGANVLTF.

This clonotype was recorded many times. The CDR3 region is CASSLQLAGFQETQYF. As DNA, the CDR3 is TGTGCCAGCAGTTTACAGCTAGCGGGGTTCCAAGAGACCCAGTACTTC. V and J are TRBV12-3 or TRBV12-4 and TRBJ2-5; 9 positions agree with TRBD2. The CDR3 is made up of 16 amino acids. V lost 2 bases to trimming and J lost 1 base; unmatched junction nucleotides: 5.

A word on this clonotype: Germline is not matched at one junction end, which may reflect a read error. The CDR3 region has the DNA TGTGACAGCTCACCAACCGGGACAGGGTCGCAGCCCCAGCATTTT. It yields the protein CDSSPTGTGSQPQHF. This sequence joins TRBV18 and TRBJ1-5; 9 bases align to TRBD1. The germline gives CDR1 KGHSH, CDR2 LQKENI. This CDR3 is built from 15 residues.

In regard to this clonotype: A much larger clone sits a single nucleotide away, making a read error possible. This rearrangement joins TRBV7-9 to TRBJ1-5; D not certain. CDR1 is SEHNR, CDR2 FQNEAQ, per germline (reference sequence). CDR3 length: 14 amino acids. Deletions cut 1 base from V and 7 bases from J, with 11 bases between. In DNA, the CDR3 is TGTGCCAGCAGCTTAGAGTCCGGGATCCAGCCCCAGCATTTT. The encoded protein is CASSLESGIQPQHF.

This clonotype was counted many times. The chain combines TRBV30 with TRBJ2-5; the D is unclear. CDR1 GTSNPN and CDR2 SVGIG come from the germline V gene (reference sequence). Trimming took 1 base from V and 5 from J, leaving 11 bases between them. The CDR3 runs 13 residues. CDR3 region: CAWSALGMETQYF. The CDR3 nucleotides are TGTGCCTGGAGTGCTCTGGGAATGGAGACCCAGTACTTC.

This clonotype was observed many times. The V gene is TRBV5-1, the J gene TRBJ1-2, with 7 bases matching TRBD1. Germline trimming cut 4 bases from V and 4 bases from J; bases unmatched to any gene: 7. The CDR3 has 14 amino acids. The germline V gene has CDR1 SGHRS and CDR2 YFSETQ. CDR3 amino acids: CASSLDREGYGYTF. The CDR3, as DNA: TGCGCCAGCAGCCTCGACAGGGAGGGCTATGGCTACACCTTC.

This clonotype was detected ten times or more. This chain joins TRBV20-1 and TRBJ1-1, with D possibly matching TRBD1 (5 bases). With 1 base removed from V and 1 base from J, the gap between germline ends came to 7 bases. Germline CDR1 DFQATT, CDR2 SNEGSKA (reference sequence). The CDR3 runs 13 residues. Here the CDR3 DNA reads TGCAGTGCTAGAGTGGGGACGAACACTGAAGCTTTCTTT. Translation gives CSARVGTNTEAFF.

The rearrangement uses TRBV5-4 and TRBJ2-4, with D possibly being TRBD1 (6 bases). Between the trimmed V and J ends, which lost 4 bases and 9 bases, there was a span of 17 bases. From germline, CDR1 is SGHNT and CDR2 YYREEE (reference sequence). This CDR3 has 14 amino acids. CDR3 region: CASSAVDRGGIQYF. The CDR3 DNA reads as TGTGCCAGCAGCGCCGTGGACAGAGGGGGCATTCAGTACTTC.

This clonotype was recorded at least ten times. The rearrangement links TRBV4-1 to TRBJ1-2, with TRBD1 matching over 7 bases. The ends lost 1 base at V and 5 bases at J; junction bases unmatched: 7. Per the germline V gene, CDR1 is MGHRA and CDR2 is YSYEKL. The CDR3 is 15 amino acids. CDR3 residues: CASSQVNLQGYGYTF. The CDR3 DNA follows: TGCGCCAGCAGCCAAGTTAACTTACAGGGGTATGGCTACACCTTC.

In its sample, this clonotype was seen many times. The chain combines TRBV27 with TRBJ2-6; D not certain. V shed 1 base and J shed 0 bases, with 10 bases lying between them. The CDR3 contains 17 residues. Germline assignment: CDR1 MNHEY and CDR2 SMNVEV (reference sequence). CDR3 sequence (DNA): TGTGCCAGCAGTTTATTAGGCGGCAACTCTGGGGCCAACGTCCTGACTTTC. The encoded protein is CASSLLGGNSGANVLTF.

In regard to this clonotype: With a much larger clone just one base away, this may be a read error. The V call is TRBV5-4, the J call TRBJ1-6, with 8 bases lining up with TRBD1. Germline CDR1 is SGHNT and CDR2 is YYREEE (reference sequence). The CDR3 covers 15 residues. The CDR3 DNA is TGTGCCAGAAGCTTGGCGACAGGGGATTATTCACCCCTCCACTTT. It encodes CARSLATGDYSPLHF.

This clonotype was seen ten or more times. This chain links TRBV5-1 with TRBJ1-2; D is uncertain. The CDR3 is 16 amino acids. The V and J ends lost 0 bases and 4 bases respectively, with 16 bases between them. Germline CDR1 SGHRS, CDR2 YFSETQ. The DNA of the CDR3 is TGCGCCAGCAGCTTGGCCGAGCGCCAGTGGGGCTATGGCTACACCTTC. Protein product: CASSLAERQWGYGYTF.